A single sample is the source of the 28 T cell receptor beta chains below, sequenced in a study of blood T cell repertoires in COVID-19. Sequencing was performed with immunoSEQ multiplex PCR; in TCRdb, only in-frame clones are kept and a portion is missing. The sample has more than 350,000 clones, more than 80% seen once. Input material: peripheral blood. These receptors were collected from a woman in her 30s with COVID-19, enrolled during active disease.

The chain links TRBV10-2 to TRBJ2-1; possibly TRBD2 for D (6 bases). Trimming removed 0 bases from V and 9 bases from J, with 12 bases in between. Germline loops: CDR1 WSHSY, CDR2 SAAADI. The CDR3 loop spans 14 amino acids. CDR3 sequence: CASSESMGGSEQFF. The CDR3 nucleotides read TGCGCCAGCAGTGAGTCGATGGGGGGAAGTGAGCAGTTCTTC.

The chain combines TRBV7-2 with TRBJ2-3, with 7 bases matching TRBD1. CDR3 size: 14 residues. Trimming at V came to 5 bases and at J to 2 bases, leaving 4 bases not matched to a gene. Germline V CDR1 and CDR2: SGHTA, FQGNSA. CDR3 sequence (DNA): TGTGCCAGCAGCCGGGACAGATACACAGATACGCAGTATTTT. It encodes CASSRDRYTDTQYF.

V and J are TRBV6-1 and TRBJ2-6; the D is unclear. The CDR3 is made up of 17 amino acids. Germline CDR1 reads MNHNS; CDR2 reads SASEGT. V was shortened by 2 bases and J by 7 bases, with 18 bases between the two germline ends. CDR3 sequence reads: CASSEFRGDASANVLTF. As DNA, the CDR3 is TGTGCCAGCAGTGAATTTCGCGGAGATGCGAGCGCCAACGTCCTGACTTTC.

CDR3 amino acids: CASSPDRAWGYTF. The CDR3 bases are TGTGCCAGCAGCCCCGACAGGGCTTGGGGCTACACCTTC. This rearrangement joins TRBV7-9 to TRBJ1-2; 7 bases are a match to TRBD1. V was clipped by 5 bases and J by 8 bases; unmatched bases: 8. The CDR3 contains 13 residues. The germline V gene encodes CDR1 SEHNR and CDR2 FQNEAQ (reference sequence).

The sample holds a few counts of this clone. The rearrangement uses TRBV5-5 and TRBJ1-1, with no clear D. This CDR3 is built from 13 residues. V was trimmed by 2 bases and J by 2 bases, leaving 7 bases between them. Germline V gives CDR1 SGHKS, CDR2 YYEKEE (reference sequence). CDR3 amino acids: CASSFPSNTEAFF. CDR3 sequence (DNA): TGTGCCAGCAGCTTCCCCTCTAACACTGAAGCTTTCTTT.

The chain has TRBV16 and TRBJ2-2; 14 bases fit TRBD2. CDR1 KGHSY and CDR2 FQNENV come from the germline V gene. J was trimmed by 1 base and V by 2 bases; bases with no gene match: 6. The CDR3 sequence is 19 residues long. CDR3 sequence (DNA): TGTGCCAGCAGCCAAGGGACTAGCGGGGGTCTACGGAACACCGGGGAGCTGTTTTTT. It encodes CASSQGTSGGLRNTGELFF.

In its sample, this clone was seen many times. V is TRBV5-1 and J is TRBJ1-5, with 7 bases matching TRBD1. J gave up 5 bases and V 7 bases, and 6 bases lay outside the gene matches. The CDR3 length is 13 residues. Germline V gives CDR1 SGHRS, CDR2 YFSETQ. CDR3 nucleotides: TGCGCCAGCTCAAGACAGGGCGATCAGCCCCAGCATTTT. It codes for CASSRQGDQPQHF.

J is TRBJ2-7 and V is TRBV4-1; possible D gene TRBD2, 5 bases. This CDR3 region has 15 residues. Germline values: CDR1 MGHRA, CDR2 YSYEKL. V was clipped by 0 bases and J by 2 bases, with 11 bases between them. DNA for the CDR3: TGCGCCAGCAGCCAAGATACGGGGAGCCCCTACGAGCAGTACTTC. Amino acids: CASSQDTGSPYEQYF.

The chain uses TRBV11-3 and TRBJ1-3, with D perhaps matching TRBD1 (6 bases). V lost 5 bases, J lost 3 bases, and 11 bases lay in between. The CDR3 length is 14 residues. Germline assignment: CDR1 SGHNT and CDR2 YENEEA. The CDR3 bases are TGTGCCAGCAGCACTCTGACAGGTGGAAACACCATATATTTT. This encodes CASSTLTGGNTIYF.

The chain is built from TRBV24-1 and TRBJ2-5; possibly TRBD2 for D (7 bases). This CDR3 has 15 residues. The germline V gene encodes CDR1 KGHDR and CDR2 SFDVKD. Trimming removed 7 bases from V and 1 base from J, with 15 bases in between. The CDR3: CATRDTGGLQETQYF. Written as DNA, the CDR3 is TGTGCCACCAGAGATACGGGGGGCCTCCAAGAGACCCAGTACTTC.

The rearrangement links TRBV6-6 to TRBJ2-1; D may be TRBD1 (5 bases). The CDR3 has 11 amino acids. Trimming cost V 6 bases and J 8 bases, with 8 bases left between them. CDR1 is MNHNY, CDR2 SVGAGI, per germline (reference sequence). The CDR3 DNA sequence: TGTGCCAGCAGGCTAGGGGATGAGCAGTTCTTC. Its protein is CASRLGDEQFF.

About this clone itself: The sample carries other DNA sequences with the same CDR3. J is TRBJ2-3 and V is TRBV14, with D possibly TRBD2 on 5 matching bases. This CDR3 comprises 16 residues. V dropped 0 bases and J dropped 0 bases, with 10 bases sitting between them. Germline values: CDR1 SGHDN, CDR2 FVKESK. The CDR3 loop reads CASSQDSAASTDTQYF. The CDR3 region has the DNA TGTGCCAGCAGCCAAGATAGCGCGGCTAGCACAGATACGCAGTATTTT.

Concerning this clone itself: The junction differs from germline at one of its ends, possibly a read error. V gene TRBV7-7 combines with J gene TRBJ1-5; 7 nucleotides agree with TRBD1. CDR3 length: 13 amino acids. Germline assignment: CDR1 SSHAT and CDR2 FNYEAQ (reference sequence). Written as DNA, the CDR3 is TGTGCTAGCAGCCAAGACAGGGATCAGCCCCAGCATTTT. Its translation is CASSQDRDQPQHF. Complete variable domain (other parts from reference TRBV7-7 and TRBJ1-5): GAGVSQSPRYKVTKRGQDVTLRCDPISSHATLYWYQQALGQGPEFLTYFNYEAQPDKSGLPSDRFSAERPEGSISTLTIQRTEQRDSAMYRCASSQDRDQPQHFGDGTRLSIL.

V usage is TRBV11-1 and J usage is TRBJ1-2; TRBD1 agrees at 8 bases. The length of the CDR3 is 15 residues. The trim removed 2 bases at V and 4 bases at J, leaving 6 bases unmatched. CDR1 is SGHAT and CDR2 is FQDESV in the germline V gene (reference sequence). CDR3 DNA sequence: TGTGCCAGCAGCTTAAGCACAGGGGGTTCCTATGGCTACACCTTC. Translated: CASSLSTGGSYGYTF.

The chain has TRBV9 and TRBJ2-1, with TRBD2 matching over 10 bases. This CDR3 has 16 residues. With 4 bases clipped from V and 2 bases from J, the junction kept 6 bases outside the gene matches. Looked up from germline, CDR1 is SGDLS and CDR2 is YYNGEE. In DNA, the CDR3 is TGTGCCAGCAGCCCTCCTAGCGGGAGAACCTACAATGAGCAGTTCTTC. It codes for CASSPPSGRTYNEQFF.

J is TRBJ2-1 and V is TRBV11-1; 10 nucleotides line up with TRBD2. After removal of 3 bases from V and 8 bases from J, the junction contained 7 bases not matched to a gene. The CDR3 runs 15 residues. Germline CDR1 and CDR2: SGHAT and FQDESV (reference sequence). CDR3 protein: CASSFPAGGADEQFF. CDR3 in DNA: TGTGCCAGCAGCTTTCCAGCGGGGGGGGCCGATGAGCAGTTCTTC.

This chain's CDR3 is CASSLELDRNEKLFF. For the CDR3, the DNA is TGTGCCAGCAGCTTAGAGTTGGACAGGAATGAAAAACTGTTTTTT. The chain employs TRBV11-2 and TRBJ1-4, with 7 bases matching TRBD1. The CDR3 is 15 residues long. The trim removed 0 bases at V and 5 bases at J, leaving 3 bases unmatched. From germline, CDR1 is SGHAT and CDR2 FQNNGV.

The chain employs TRBV6-2 or TRBV6-3 and TRBJ1-3; D may be TRBD1 (6 bases). This CDR3 contains 15 residues. Germline V gene data show CDR1 as MNHEY and CDR2 as SVGEGT. V lost 5 bases to trimming and J lost 9 bases, with 20 bases between them. The CDR3 reads CASSATPGQVATIYF. The CDR3 DNA follows: TGTGCCAGCAGTGCAACACCGGGACAAGTTGCCACCATATATTTT.

V usage is TRBV6-1 and J usage is TRBJ2-1, with a weak D call TRBD1 (5 bases). The V gene lost 2 bases and the J gene lost 4 bases, with 6 bases spanning the gap. The germline V gene encodes CDR1 MNHNS and CDR2 SASEGT. This CDR3 is 13 amino acids long. CDR3 sequence: CASSEPGYNEQFF. CDR3 coding DNA: TGTGCCAGCAGTGAACCAGGGTACAATGAGCAGTTCTTC.

This chain links TRBV5-1 with TRBJ2-2, with D possibly TRBD1 on 6 matching bases. The V end was cut by 0 bases, the J end by 5 bases, with 14 bases between. This CDR3 is built from 16 residues. CDR1 is SGHRS, CDR2 YFSETQ, per germline. In DNA, the CDR3 is TGCGCCAGCAGCTTGGCCTTCAGGGGACGAACCGGGGAGCTGTTTTTT. As protein: CASSLAFRGRTGELFF.

V and J are TRBV6-2 or TRBV6-3 and TRBJ1-5; 7 nucleotides agree with TRBD1. Trimming removed 4 bases from V and 9 bases from J; junction bases left unmatched: 0. Germline V gene data show CDR1 as MNHEY and CDR2 as SVGEGT. CDR3 length: 11 amino acids. The chain's CDR3 is CASSWTGPQHF. DNA for the CDR3: TGTGCCAGCAGTTGGACAGGGCCCCAGCATTTT.

The chain combines TRBV18 with TRBJ2-7; TRBD1 aligns across 7 bases. The CDR3 totals 12 residues. The ends lost 2 bases at V and 6 bases at J; junction bases unmatched: 1. The V gene's germline CDR1 is KGHSH and CDR2 LQKENI. CDR3: CASSPSGGEQYV. CDR3 DNA: TGTGCCAGCTCACCATCAGGGGGCGAGCAGTACGTC.

This sequence joins TRBV2 and TRBJ2-4; D perhaps matches TRBD1 (6 bases). The V end lost 4 bases, the J end lost 7 bases, and 17 bases lay between the germline ends. Germline V gene data show CDR1 as SNHLY and CDR2 as FYNNEI. The CDR3 covers 15 residues. Here the CDR3 reads CASSGFGQGRNIQYF. Here the CDR3 DNA reads TGTGCCAGCAGTGGGTTTGGGCAGGGGCGGAACATTCAGTACTTC.

This clone was seen only once. This chain joins TRBV5-1 and TRBJ1-2, with D possibly matching TRBD1 (6 bases). V was clipped by 4 bases and J by 2 bases, with 12 bases between them. The length of the CDR3 is 14 residues. Germline CDR1 is SGHRS and CDR2 is YFSETQ. CDR3 sequence: CASSQGQMNYGYTF. CDR3 in DNA: TGCGCCAGCAGCCAAGGACAGATGAACTATGGCTACACCTTC.

The chain carries TRBV30 and TRBJ2-5; 7 bases align to TRBD1. The CDR3 covers 16 residues. The germline V gene has CDR1 GTSNPN and CDR2 SVGIG (reference sequence). J was trimmed by 1 base and V by 0 bases; bases with no gene match: 8. The CDR3 region is CAWSVSGTGVQETQYF. Here the CDR3 DNA reads TGTGCCTGGAGTGTAAGTGGAACAGGGGTCCAAGAGACCCAGTACTTC.

The genes are TRBV7-2 and TRBJ2-3; D gene uncertain. Trimming left V 2 bases short and J 2 bases short, with 8 bases between. This CDR3 spans 14 amino acids. Germline V lookup: CDR1 SGHTA, CDR2 FQGNSA. The CDR3 DNA reads TGTGCCAGCAGCTTAAACCTATACACAGATACGCAGTATTTT. Translated: CASSLNLYTDTQYF. Full variable domain (rest looked up from reference TRBV7-2 and TRBJ2-3): GAGVSQSPSNKVTEKGKDVELRCDPISGHTALYWYRQSLGQGLEFLIYFQGNSAPDKSGLPSDRFSAERTGGSVSTLTIQRTQQEDSAVYLCASSLNLYTDTQYFGPGTRLTVL.

This CDR3 is CASSWLAGDGNEQFF. CDR3 DNA: TGTGCCAGCAGTTGGCTAGCGGGAGATGGTAATGAGCAGTTCTTC. V and J are TRBV6-1 and TRBJ2-1; TRBD2 aligns across 10 bases. This CDR3 comprises 15 residues. The J segment lost 7 bases and the V segment lost 5 bases, leaving 8 bases of the junction unmatched. Germline V gene data show CDR1 as MNHNS and CDR2 as SASEGT.

This chain links TRBV10-2 with TRBJ2-4, with D possibly matching TRBD1 (5 bases). Per the germline V gene, CDR1 is WSHSY and CDR2 is SAAADI. V was clipped by 2 bases and J by 4 bases, with 12 bases between them. The CDR3 has 15 amino acids. Here the CDR3 DNA reads TGCGCCAGCAGTGAGCAGGGATCCCGTAAAAACATTCAGTACTTC. Its protein product is CASSEQGSRKNIQYF.